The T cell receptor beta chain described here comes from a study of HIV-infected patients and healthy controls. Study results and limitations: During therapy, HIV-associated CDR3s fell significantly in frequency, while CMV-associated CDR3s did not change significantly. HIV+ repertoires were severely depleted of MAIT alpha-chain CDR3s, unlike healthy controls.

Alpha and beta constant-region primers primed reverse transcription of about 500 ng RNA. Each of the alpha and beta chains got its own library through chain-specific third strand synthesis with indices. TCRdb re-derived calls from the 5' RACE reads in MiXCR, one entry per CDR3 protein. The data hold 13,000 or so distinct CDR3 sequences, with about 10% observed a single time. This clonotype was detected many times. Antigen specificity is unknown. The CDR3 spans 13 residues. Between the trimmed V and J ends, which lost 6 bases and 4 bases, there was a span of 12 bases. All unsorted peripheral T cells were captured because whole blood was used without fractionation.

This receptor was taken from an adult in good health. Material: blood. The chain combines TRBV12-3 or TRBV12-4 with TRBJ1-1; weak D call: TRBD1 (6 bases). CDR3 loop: CASSQQGITEAFF. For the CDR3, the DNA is TGTGCCAGCAGCCAGCAGGGGATCACTGAAGCTTTCTTT.